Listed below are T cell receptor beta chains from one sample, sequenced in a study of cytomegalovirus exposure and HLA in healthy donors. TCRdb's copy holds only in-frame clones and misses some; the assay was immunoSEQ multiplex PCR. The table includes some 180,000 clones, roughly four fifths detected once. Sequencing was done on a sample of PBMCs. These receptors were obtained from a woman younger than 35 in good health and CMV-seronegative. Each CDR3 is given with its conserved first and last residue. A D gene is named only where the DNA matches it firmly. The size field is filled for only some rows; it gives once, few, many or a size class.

CDR3 protein: CASSLDSGGAEQYF
CDR3 DNA: TGTGCCAGCAGCTTGGATAGCGGGGGCGCCGAGCAGTACTTC
V gene: TRBV5-4
J gene: TRBJ2-7
clone size: NA
D gene: TRBD2

CDR3 protein: CASSGQPVYYGYIF
CDR3 DNA: TGTGCCAGCAGTGGACAGCCGGTTTACTATGGCTACATCTTC
V gene: TRBV9
J gene: TRBJ1-2
clone size: NA
D gene: NA

CDR3 protein: CASSRDLVTEAFF
CDR3 DNA: TGTGCCAGCAGCAGGGATCTTGTTACTGAAGCTTTCTTT
V gene: TRBV6-5
J gene: TRBJ1-1
clone size: NA
D gene: NA

CDR3 protein: CASSLAGGGTGLYEQYF
CDR3 DNA: TGTGCCAGCAGCTTGGCCGGTGGCGGGACAGGGCTCTACGAGCAGTACTTC
V gene: TRBV5-4
J gene: TRBJ2-7
clone size: NA
D gene: TRBD1

CDR3 protein: CASSRQVMDYGYTF
CDR3 DNA: TGCGCCAGCAGCCGACAGGTCATGGACTATGGCTACACCTTC
V gene: TRBV4-3
J gene: TRBJ1-2
clone size: NA
D gene: NA

CDR3 protein: CASRHTGDGNQPQHF
CDR3 DNA: TGTGCCAGCAGACACACAGGGGATGGCAATCAGCCCCAGCATTTT
V gene: TRBV27
J gene: TRBJ1-5
clone size: NA
D gene: TRBD1

CDR3 protein: CASSQEPSNLAGGSNEQFF
CDR3 DNA: TGCGCCAGCAGCCAAGAACCAAGCAACCTAGCGGGAGGTTCCAATGAGCAGTTCTTC
V gene: TRBV4-1
J gene: TRBJ2-1
clone size: NA
D gene: TRBD2

CDR3 protein: CASSSRTSGNTDTQYF
CDR3 DNA: TGTGCCAGCAGCTCCAGGACTAGCGGGAACACAGATACGCAGTATTTT
V gene: TRBV11-3
J gene: TRBJ2-3
clone size: NA
D gene: TRBD2

CDR3 protein: CASSWGQPSTNEKLFF
CDR3 DNA: TGCGCCAGCAGCTGGGGACAGCCTTCAACTAATGAAAAACTGTTTTTT
V gene: TRBV5-1
J gene: TRBJ1-4
clone size: few
D gene: TRBD1

CDR3 protein: CASSLTRTGAGNTIYF
CDR3 DNA: TGTGCCAGTAGCCTGACTCGGACGGGAGCGGGAAACACCATATATTTT
V gene: TRBV19
J gene: TRBJ1-3
clone size: NA
D gene: NA

CDR3 protein: CASSQNPVVANTGELFF
CDR3 DNA: TGCGCCAGCAGCCAAAATCCTGTCGTAGCGAACACCGGGGAGCTGTTTTTT
V gene: TRBV4-3
J gene: TRBJ2-2
clone size: NA
D gene: NA

CDR3 protein: CASSPLAADLYNEQFF
CDR3 DNA: TGTGCCAGCTCACCACTTGCAGCGGACCTCTACAATGAGCAGTTCTTC
V gene: TRBV18
J gene: TRBJ2-1
clone size: NA
D gene: NA

CDR3 protein: CASREGTGKRMAFF
CDR3 DNA: TGTGCCAGCAGGGAAGGGACAGGGAAAAGGATGGCTTTCTTT
V gene: TRBV6-1
J gene: TRBJ1-1
clone size: few
D gene: TRBD1

CDR3 protein: CASSLTFLGAGTAGNTIYF
CDR3 DNA: TGTGCCAGCAGCTTAACTTTCTTGGGGGCCGGGACCGCTGGAAACACCATATATTTT
V gene: TRBV7-9
J gene: TRBJ1-3
clone size: few
D gene: NA

CDR3 protein: CASSHGTSGGYNEQFF
CDR3 DNA: TGCGCCAGCAGCCACGGGACTAGCGGGGGATACAATGAGCAGTTCTTC
V gene: TRBV4-3
J gene: TRBJ2-1
clone size: NA
D gene: TRBD2

CDR3 protein: CASSPGTGPTDTQYF
CDR3 DNA: TGTGCCAGCAGTCCCGGGACAGGACCCACAGATACGCAGTATTTT
V gene: TRBV27
J gene: TRBJ2-3
clone size: NA
D gene: TRBD1

CDR3 protein: CASSLGSGGYNEQFF
CDR3 DNA: TGTGCCAGCAGCTTAGGTAGCGGGGGCTACAATGAGCAGTTCTTC
V gene: TRBV7-7
J gene: TRBJ2-1
clone size: NA
D gene: TRBD2

CDR3 protein: CSVAGRNTDTQYF
CDR3 DNA: TGCAGCGTTGCGGGTCGGAACACAGATACGCAGTATTTT
V gene: TRBV29-1
J gene: TRBJ2-3
clone size: NA
D gene: NA

CDR3 protein: CAWSTGHHYGYTF
CDR3 DNA: TGTGCCTGGAGTACGGGACACCACTATGGCTACACCTTC
V gene: TRBV30
J gene: TRBJ1-2
clone size: NA
D gene: NA

CDR3 protein: CASSPRGLGTGELFF
CDR3 DNA: TGCGCCAGCAGCCCAAGGGGGCTGGGCACCGGGGAGCTGTTTTTT
V gene: TRBV4-3
J gene: TRBJ2-2
clone size: many
D gene: TRBD1

CDR3 protein: CASSFSSGRAGANVLTF
CDR3 DNA: TGTGCCAGCAGCTTCTCTAGCGGGAGGGCGGGGGCCAACGTCCTGACTTTC
V gene: TRBV7-2
J gene: TRBJ2-6
clone size: NA
D gene: TRBD2

CDR3 protein: CASSLAGGAGQPQHF
CDR3 DNA: TGCGCCAGCAGCTTGGCCGGGGGGGCAGGTCAGCCCCAGCATTTT
V gene: TRBV5-1
J gene: TRBJ1-5
clone size: few
D gene: NA

CDR3 protein: CASSEARVSYGYTF
CDR3 DNA: TGCGCCAGCAGTGAGGCCAGGGTGAGCTATGGCTACACCTTC
V gene: TRBV10-2
J gene: TRBJ1-2
clone size: NA
D gene: NA

CDR3 protein: CASSSGLAGLYEQYF
CDR3 DNA: TGTGCCAGCAGTTCTGGACTAGCGGGCCTATACGAGCAGTACTTC
V gene: TRBV27
J gene: TRBJ2-7
clone size: NA
D gene: TRBD2

CDR3 protein: CASSSGKLRWGLDTDTQYF
CDR3 DNA: TGTGCCAGCAGCTCAGGGAAGCTAAGGTGGGGCTTAGACACAGATACGCAGTATTTT
V gene: TRBV7-2
J gene: TRBJ2-3
clone size: NA
D gene: NA

CDR3 protein: CASSGRQPGGELFF
CDR3 DNA: TGTGCCAGCAGCGGCAGACAACCAGGAGGGGAGCTGTTTTTT
V gene: TRBV7-9
J gene: TRBJ2-2
clone size: NA
D gene: NA

CDR3 protein: CASSLGRGTNYGYTF
CDR3 DNA: TGTGCCAGCAGCTTAGGGAGGGGAACTAACTATGGCTACACCTTC
V gene: TRBV7-6
J gene: TRBJ1-2
clone size: NA
D gene: NA

CDR3 protein: CASRSAGELFF
CDR3 DNA: TGTGCCAGCAGGTCCGCCGGGGAGCTGTTTTTT
V gene: TRBV5-6
J gene: TRBJ2-2
clone size: once
D gene: NA

CDR3 protein: CASRIAGGPGELFF
CDR3 DNA: TGTGCCAGCAGAATAGCGGGGGGTCCCGGGGAGCTGTTTTTT
V gene: TRBV7-8
J gene: TRBJ2-2
clone size: NA
D gene: TRBD2

CDR3 protein: CASSLPGGPYEQYF
CDR3 DNA: TGTGCCAGCAGTCTACCAGGGGGCCCCTACGAGCAGTACTTC
V gene: TRBV28
J gene: TRBJ2-7
clone size: NA
D gene: TRBD1

CDR3 protein: CASSYAGGSNQPQHF
CDR3 DNA: TGTGCCAGCAGTTACGCGGGGGGTAGCAATCAGCCCCAGCATTTT
V gene: TRBV6-6
J gene: TRBJ1-5
clone size: NA
D gene: NA

CDR3 protein: CATSRGPAGFYNEQFF
CDR3 DNA: TGTGCCACCAGCAGAGGGCCAGCGGGTTTTTACAATGAGCAGTTCTTC
V gene: TRBV15
J gene: TRBJ2-1
clone size: NA
D gene: NA

CDR3 protein: CASSSTDRGGVQPQHF
CDR3 DNA: TGTGCCAGCAGTTCCACGGACAGGGGTGGGGTACAGCCCCAGCATTTT
V gene: TRBV27
J gene: TRBJ1-5
clone size: NA
D gene: TRBD1

CDR3 protein: CASSPLPGAVEAFF
CDR3 DNA: TGTGCCAGCTCACCCTTGCCTGGGGCCGTTGAAGCTTTCTTT
V gene: TRBV18
J gene: TRBJ1-1
clone size: few
D gene: NA

CDR3 protein: CASSRGLSGSGNEQYF
CDR3 DNA: TGTGCCAGCAGTCGGGGGCTGAGCGGGAGCGGGAACGAGCAGTACTTC
V gene: TRBV7-2
J gene: TRBJ2-7
clone size: NA
D gene: TRBD2

CDR3 protein: CASSLGPGQRNTGELFF
CDR3 DNA: TGTGCCAGCAGTTTAGGGCCTGGACAGAGAAACACCGGGGAGCTGTTTTTT
V gene: TRBV27
J gene: TRBJ2-2
clone size: NA
D gene: NA

CDR3 protein: CASSSAGGTGELFF
CDR3 DNA: TGTGCCAGCAGTTCGGCAGGGGGAACCGGGGAGCTGTTTTTT
V gene: TRBV7-2
J gene: TRBJ2-2
clone size: NA
D gene: TRBD1

CDR3 protein: CASSFPGWEAFF
CDR3 DNA: TGTGCCAGCAGCTTCCCGGGGTGGGAAGCTTTCTTT
V gene: TRBV7-2
J gene: TRBJ1-1
clone size: NA
D gene: NA

CDR3 protein: CASSHMTGVENGELFF
CDR3 DNA: TGCGCCAGCAGCCACATGACAGGGGTCGAGAACGGGGAGCTGTTTTTT
V gene: TRBV4-3
J gene: TRBJ2-2
clone size: NA
D gene: TRBD1

CDR3 protein: CASSDDRGWEKLFF
CDR3 DNA: TGTGCCAGCAGTGATGACAGGGGTTGGGAAAAACTGTTTTTT
V gene: TRBV2
J gene: TRBJ1-4
clone size: few
D gene: TRBD1

CDR3 protein: CASSLGVGHRNQPQHF
CDR3 DNA: TGTGCCAGCAGCTTAGGTGTGGGACATAGAAATCAGCCCCAGCATTTT
V gene: TRBV7-2
J gene: TRBJ1-5
clone size: NA
D gene: NA

CDR3 protein: CASSQSGGGQPQHF
CDR3 DNA: TGTGCCAGCAGCCAATCAGGGGGAGGCCAGCCCCAGCATTTT
V gene: TRBV7-9
J gene: TRBJ1-5
clone size: NA
D gene: TRBD1

CDR3 protein: CASRSPREVGNQPQHF
CDR3 DNA: TGTGCCAGCAGGTCTCCGAGGGAGGTGGGCAATCAGCCCCAGCATTTT
V gene: TRBV28
J gene: TRBJ1-5
clone size: once
D gene: NA

CDR3 protein: CATSRVQGYEQYF
CDR3 DNA: TGTGCCACCAGCAGAGTACAGGGCTACGAGCAGTACTTC
V gene: TRBV15
J gene: TRBJ2-7
clone size: once
D gene: NA

CDR3 protein: CASSLTGSSYEQYF
CDR3 DNA: TGTGCCAGCAGTTTAACAGGGTCATCCTACGAGCAGTACTTC
V gene: TRBV28
J gene: TRBJ2-7
clone size: NA
D gene: NA

CDR3 protein: CASSDLNTEAFF
CDR3 DNA: TGCGCCAGCTCGGACTTAAACACTGAAGCTTTCTTT
V gene: TRBV10-1
J gene: TRBJ1-1
clone size: NA
D gene: NA